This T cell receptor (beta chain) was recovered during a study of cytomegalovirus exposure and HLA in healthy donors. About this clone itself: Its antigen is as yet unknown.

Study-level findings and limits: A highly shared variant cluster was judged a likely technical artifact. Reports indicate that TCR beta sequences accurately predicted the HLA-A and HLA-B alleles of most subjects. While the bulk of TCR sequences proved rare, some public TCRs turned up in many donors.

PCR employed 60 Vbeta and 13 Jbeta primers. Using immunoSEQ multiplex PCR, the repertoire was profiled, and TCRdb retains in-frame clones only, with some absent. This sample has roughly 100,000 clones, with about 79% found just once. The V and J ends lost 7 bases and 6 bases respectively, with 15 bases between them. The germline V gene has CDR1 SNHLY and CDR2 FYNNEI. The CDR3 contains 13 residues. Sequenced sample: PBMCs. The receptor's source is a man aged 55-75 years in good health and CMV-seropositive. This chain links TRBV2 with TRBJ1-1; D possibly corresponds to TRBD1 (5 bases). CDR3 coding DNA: TGTGCCAGCATGTTCGGGGGGACCCCTGAAGCTTTCTTT. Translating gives CASMFGGTPEAFF.